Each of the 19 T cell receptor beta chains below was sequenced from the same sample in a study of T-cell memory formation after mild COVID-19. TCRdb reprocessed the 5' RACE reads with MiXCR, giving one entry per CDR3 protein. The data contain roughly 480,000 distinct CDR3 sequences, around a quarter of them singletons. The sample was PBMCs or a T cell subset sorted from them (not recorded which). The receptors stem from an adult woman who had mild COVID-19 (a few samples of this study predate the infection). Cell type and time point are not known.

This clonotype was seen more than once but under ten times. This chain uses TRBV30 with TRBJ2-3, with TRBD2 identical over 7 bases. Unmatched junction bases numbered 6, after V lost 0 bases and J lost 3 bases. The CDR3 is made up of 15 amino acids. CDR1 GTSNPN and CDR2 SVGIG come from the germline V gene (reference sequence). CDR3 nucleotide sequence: TGTGCCTGGAGTGTTTCGGGAGGAAGAACAGATACGCAGTATTTT. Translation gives CAWSVSGGRTDTQYF.

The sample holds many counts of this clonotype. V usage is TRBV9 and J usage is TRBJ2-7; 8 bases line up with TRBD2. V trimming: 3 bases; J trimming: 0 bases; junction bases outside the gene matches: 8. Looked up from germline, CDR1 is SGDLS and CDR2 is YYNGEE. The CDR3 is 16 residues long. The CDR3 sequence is CASSAAGLAGSYEQYF. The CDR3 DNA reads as TGTGCCAGCAGCGCCGCCGGGCTAGCGGGCTCCTACGAGCAGTACTTC.

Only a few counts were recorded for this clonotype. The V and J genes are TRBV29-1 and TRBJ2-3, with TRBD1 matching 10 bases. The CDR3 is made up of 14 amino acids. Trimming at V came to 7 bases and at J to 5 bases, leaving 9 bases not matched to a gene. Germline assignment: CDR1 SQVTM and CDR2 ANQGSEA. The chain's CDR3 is CSALTGGYVDTQYF. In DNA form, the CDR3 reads TGCAGCGCTCTGACAGGGGGCTATGTAGATACGCAGTATTTT.

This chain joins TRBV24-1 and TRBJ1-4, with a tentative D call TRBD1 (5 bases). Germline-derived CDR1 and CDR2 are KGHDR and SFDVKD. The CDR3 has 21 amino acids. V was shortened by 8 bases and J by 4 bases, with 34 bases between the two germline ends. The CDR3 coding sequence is TGTGCCACCACCGCCCCCCAAAACAGGCTGCTGGTGTTGCGGGATAATGAAAAACTGTTTTTT. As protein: CATTAPQNRLLVLRDNEKLFF.

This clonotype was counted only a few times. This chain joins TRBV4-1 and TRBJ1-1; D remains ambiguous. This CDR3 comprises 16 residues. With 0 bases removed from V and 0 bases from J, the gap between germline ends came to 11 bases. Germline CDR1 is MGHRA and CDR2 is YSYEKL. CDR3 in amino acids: CASSQDNLPLNTEAFF. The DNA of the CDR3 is TGCGCCAGCAGCCAAGATAACCTGCCCTTGAACACTGAAGCTTTCTTT.

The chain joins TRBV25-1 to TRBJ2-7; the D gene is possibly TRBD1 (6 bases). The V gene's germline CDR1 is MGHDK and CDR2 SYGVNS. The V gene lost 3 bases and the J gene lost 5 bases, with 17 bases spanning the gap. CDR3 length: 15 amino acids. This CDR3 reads CASSDPQGIGHEQYF. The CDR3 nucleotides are TGTGCCAGCAGTGACCCCCAGGGGATTGGACACGAGCAGTACTTC.

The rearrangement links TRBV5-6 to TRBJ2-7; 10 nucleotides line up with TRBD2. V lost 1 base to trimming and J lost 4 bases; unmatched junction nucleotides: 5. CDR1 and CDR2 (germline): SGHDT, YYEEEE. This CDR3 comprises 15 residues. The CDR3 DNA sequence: TGTGCCAGCAGCTTGCCTAGCGGGGGATTTTACGAGCAGTACTTC. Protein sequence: CASSLPSGGFYEQYF.

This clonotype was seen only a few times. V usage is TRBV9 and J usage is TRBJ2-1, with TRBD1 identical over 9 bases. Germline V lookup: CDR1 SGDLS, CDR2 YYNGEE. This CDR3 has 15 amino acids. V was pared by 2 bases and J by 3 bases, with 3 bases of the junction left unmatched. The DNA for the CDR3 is TGTGCCAGCAGCGTGTCGGGACAGGGCTACAATGAGCAGTTCTTC. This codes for CASSVSGQGYNEQFF.

CDR3 bases: TGTGCCAGCAGCTTAGCGGGCAGGGGTAGGGGCTACACCTTC. Amino acid sequence: CASSLAGRGRGYTF. The genes are TRBV7-2 and TRBJ1-2; weak D call: TRBD1 (6 bases). The CDR3 is 14 amino acids. V shed 0 bases and J shed 8 bases, with 13 bases lying between them. Germline CDR1 is SGHTA and CDR2 is FQGNSA. The variable domain in full, completed from reference TRBV7-2 and TRBJ1-2, reads GAGVSQSPSNKVTEKGKDVELRCDPISGHTALYWYRQSLGQGLEFLIYFQGNSAPDKSGLPSDRFSAERTGGSVSTLTIQRTQQEDSAVYLCASSLAGRGRGYTFGSGTRLTVV.

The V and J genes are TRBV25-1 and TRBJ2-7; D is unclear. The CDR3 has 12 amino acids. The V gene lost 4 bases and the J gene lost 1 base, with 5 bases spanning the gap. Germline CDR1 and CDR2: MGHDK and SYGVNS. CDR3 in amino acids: CASSARSYEQYF. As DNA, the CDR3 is TGTGCCAGCAGTGCGCGGTCCTACGAGCAGTACTTC.

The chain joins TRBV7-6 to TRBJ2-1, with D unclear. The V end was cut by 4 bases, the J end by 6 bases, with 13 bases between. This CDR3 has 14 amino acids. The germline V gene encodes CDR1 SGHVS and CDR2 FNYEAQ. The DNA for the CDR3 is TGTGCCAGCAGCTCCGTCGCCATAGGCAATGAGCAGTTCTTC. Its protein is CASSSVAIGNEQFF.

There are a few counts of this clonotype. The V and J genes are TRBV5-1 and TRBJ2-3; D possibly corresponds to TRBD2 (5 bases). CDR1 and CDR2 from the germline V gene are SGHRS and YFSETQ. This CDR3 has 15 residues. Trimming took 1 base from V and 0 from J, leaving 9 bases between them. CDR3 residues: CASSLSGRSTDTQYF. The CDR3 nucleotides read TGCGCCAGCAGCTTGAGCGGACGAAGCACAGATACGCAGTATTTT.

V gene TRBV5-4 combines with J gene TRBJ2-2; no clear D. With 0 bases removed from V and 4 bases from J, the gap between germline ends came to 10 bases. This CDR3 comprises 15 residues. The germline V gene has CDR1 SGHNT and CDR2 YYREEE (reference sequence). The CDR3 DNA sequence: TGTGCCAGCAGCTTGGCCGCTCTTAGCACCGGGGAGCTGTTTTTT. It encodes CASSLAALSTGELFF. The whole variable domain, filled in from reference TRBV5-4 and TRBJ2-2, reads ETGVTQSPTHLIKTRGQQVTLRCSSQSGHNTVSWYQQALGQGPQFIFQYYREEENGRGNFPPRFSGLQFPNYSSELNVNALELDDSALYLCASSLAALSTGELFFGEGSRLTVL.

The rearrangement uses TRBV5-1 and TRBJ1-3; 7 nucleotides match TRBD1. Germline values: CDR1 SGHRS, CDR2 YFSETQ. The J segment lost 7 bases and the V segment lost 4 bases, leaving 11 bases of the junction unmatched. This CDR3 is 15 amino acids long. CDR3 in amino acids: CASSTTGDLDNTIYF. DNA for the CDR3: TGCGCCAGCAGCACAACAGGGGACCTAGACAACACCATATATTTT.

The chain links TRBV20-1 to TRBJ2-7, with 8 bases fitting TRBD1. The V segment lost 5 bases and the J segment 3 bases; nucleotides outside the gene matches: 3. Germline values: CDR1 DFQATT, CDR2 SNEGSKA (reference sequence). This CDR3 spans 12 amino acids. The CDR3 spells CSARQGSYEQYF. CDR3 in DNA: TGCAGTGCTCGACAGGGGAGCTACGAGCAGTACTTC.

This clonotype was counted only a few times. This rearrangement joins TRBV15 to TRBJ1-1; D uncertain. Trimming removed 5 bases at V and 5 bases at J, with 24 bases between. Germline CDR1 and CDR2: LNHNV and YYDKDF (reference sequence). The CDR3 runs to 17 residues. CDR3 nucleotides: TGTGCCACCAGCCCGCTCGGTGAAGGTCGGCGGTGGACTGAAGCTTTCTTT. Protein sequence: CATSPLGEGRRWTEAFF. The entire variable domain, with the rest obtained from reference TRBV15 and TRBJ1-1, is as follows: DAMVIQNPRYQVTQFGKPVTLSCSQTLNHNVMYWYQQKSSQAPKLLFHYYDKDFNNEADTPDNFQSRRPNTSFCFLDIRSPGLGDTAMYLCATSPLGEGRRWTEAFFGQGTRLTVV.

The CDR3 here is CSARDRRATNEKLFF. Written as DNA, the CDR3 is TGCAGTGCTCGGGACAGGCGCGCAACTAATGAAAAACTGTTTTTT. The chain links TRBV20-1 to TRBJ1-4, with 8 bases aligning to TRBD1. The CDR3 spans 15 residues. The J segment lost 0 bases and the V segment lost 5 bases, leaving 5 bases of the junction unmatched. Germline CDR1 and CDR2: DFQATT and SNEGSKA (reference sequence).

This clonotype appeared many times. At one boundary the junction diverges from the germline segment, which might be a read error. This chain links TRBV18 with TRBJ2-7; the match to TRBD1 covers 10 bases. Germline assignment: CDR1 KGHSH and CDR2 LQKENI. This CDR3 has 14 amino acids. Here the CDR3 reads CASSPGQGNYEQYF. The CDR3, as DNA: TGCGCCAGCAGCCCGGGACAGGGGAACTACGAGCAGTACTTC.

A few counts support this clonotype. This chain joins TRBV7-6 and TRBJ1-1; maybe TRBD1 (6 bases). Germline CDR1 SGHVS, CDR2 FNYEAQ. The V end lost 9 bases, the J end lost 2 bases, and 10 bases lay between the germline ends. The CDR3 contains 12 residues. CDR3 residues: CASGQSNTEAFF. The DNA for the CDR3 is TGTGCCAGTGGACAGAGTAACACTGAAGCTTTCTTT.